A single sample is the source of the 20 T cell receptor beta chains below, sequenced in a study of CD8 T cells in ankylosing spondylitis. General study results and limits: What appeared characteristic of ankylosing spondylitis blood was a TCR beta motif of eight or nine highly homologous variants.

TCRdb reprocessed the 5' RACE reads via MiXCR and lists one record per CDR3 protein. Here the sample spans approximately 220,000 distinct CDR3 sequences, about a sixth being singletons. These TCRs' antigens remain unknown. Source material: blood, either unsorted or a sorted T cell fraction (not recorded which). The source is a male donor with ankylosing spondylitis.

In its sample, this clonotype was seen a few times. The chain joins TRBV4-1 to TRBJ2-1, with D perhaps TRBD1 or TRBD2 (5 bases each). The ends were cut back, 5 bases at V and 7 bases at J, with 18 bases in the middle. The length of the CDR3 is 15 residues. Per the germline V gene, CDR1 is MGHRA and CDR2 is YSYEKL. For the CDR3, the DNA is TGCGCCAGCAGCGCACGGGACCCCTCAGTAAATGAGCAGTTCTTC. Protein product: CASSARDPSVNEQFF.

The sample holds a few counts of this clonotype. The chain's CDR3 is CASSPRIAPYNEQFF. CDR3 DNA: TGCGCCAGCAGCCCCCGGATAGCGCCTTACAATGAGCAGTTCTTC. This rearrangement joins TRBV4-1 to TRBJ2-1; D perhaps matches TRBD2 (5 bases). The germline V and J ends were trimmed by 4 bases and 4 bases, with 14 bases remaining between them. This CDR3 has 15 residues. The germline V gene has CDR1 MGHRA and CDR2 YSYEKL.

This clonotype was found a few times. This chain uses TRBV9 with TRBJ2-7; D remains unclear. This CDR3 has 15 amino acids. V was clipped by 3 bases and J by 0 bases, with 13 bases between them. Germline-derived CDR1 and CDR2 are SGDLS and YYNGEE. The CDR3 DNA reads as TGTGCCAGCAGCGGAGAAAGGACGGACTCCTACGAGCAGTACTTC. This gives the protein CASSGERTDSYEQYF.

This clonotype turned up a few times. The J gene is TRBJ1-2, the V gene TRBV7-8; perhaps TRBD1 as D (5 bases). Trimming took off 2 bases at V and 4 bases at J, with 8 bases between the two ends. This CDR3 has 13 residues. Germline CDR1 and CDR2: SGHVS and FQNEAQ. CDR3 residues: CASSLWGSYGYTF. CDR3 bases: TGTGCCAGCAGCTTATGGGGCAGCTATGGCTACACCTTC. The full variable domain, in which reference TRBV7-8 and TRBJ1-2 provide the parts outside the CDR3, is GAGVSQSPRYKVAKRGQDVALRCDPISGHVSLFWYQQALGQGPEFLTYFQNEAQLDKSGLPSDRFFAERPEGSVSTLKIQRTQQEDSAVYLCASSLWGSYGYTFGSGTRLTVV.

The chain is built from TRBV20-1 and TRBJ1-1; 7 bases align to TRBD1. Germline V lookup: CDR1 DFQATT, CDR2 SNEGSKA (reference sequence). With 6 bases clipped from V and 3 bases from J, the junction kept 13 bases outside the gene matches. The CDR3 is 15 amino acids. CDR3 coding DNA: TGCAGTGCAAAACAGGGGTTGGTTGATTACACTGAAGCTTTCTTT. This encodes CSAKQGLVDYTEAFF.

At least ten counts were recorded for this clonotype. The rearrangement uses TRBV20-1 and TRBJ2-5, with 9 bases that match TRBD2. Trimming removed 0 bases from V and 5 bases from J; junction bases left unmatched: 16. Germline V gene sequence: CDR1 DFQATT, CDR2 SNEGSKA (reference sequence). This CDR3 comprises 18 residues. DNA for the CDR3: TGCAGTGCTAGAGATAGTGGCCCTAGCGGGGTATGGGCGGAGACCCAGTACTTC. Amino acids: CSARDSGPSGVWAETQYF.

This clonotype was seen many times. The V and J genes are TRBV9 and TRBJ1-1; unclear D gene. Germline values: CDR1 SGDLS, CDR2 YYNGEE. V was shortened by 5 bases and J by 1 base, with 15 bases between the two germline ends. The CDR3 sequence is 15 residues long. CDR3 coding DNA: TGTGCCAGCAGTGACTCCCTTGACGGGAACACTGAAGCTTTCTTT. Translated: CASSDSLDGNTEAFF.

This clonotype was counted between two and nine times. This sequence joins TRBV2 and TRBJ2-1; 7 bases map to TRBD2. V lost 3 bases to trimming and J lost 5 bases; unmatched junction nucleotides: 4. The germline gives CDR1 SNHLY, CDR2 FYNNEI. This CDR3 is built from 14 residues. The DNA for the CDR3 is TGTGCCAGCAGTGACTGGACTAGTAACAATGAGCAGTTCTTC. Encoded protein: CASSDWTSNNEQFF.

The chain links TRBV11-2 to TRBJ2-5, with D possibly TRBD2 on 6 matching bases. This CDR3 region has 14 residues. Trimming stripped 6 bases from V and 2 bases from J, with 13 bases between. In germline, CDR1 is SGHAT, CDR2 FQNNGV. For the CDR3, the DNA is TGTGCCAGCAGTAGACTAGAAGGACAAGAGACCCAGTACTTC. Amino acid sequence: CASSRLEGQETQYF.

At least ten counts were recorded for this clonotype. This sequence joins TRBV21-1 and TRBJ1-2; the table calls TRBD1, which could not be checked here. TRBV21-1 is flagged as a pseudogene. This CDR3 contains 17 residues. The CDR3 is CASSREQTGQKNYGYTF. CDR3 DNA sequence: TGTGCCAGCAGCAGAGAACAAACGGGACAGAAGAACTATGGCTACACCTTC.

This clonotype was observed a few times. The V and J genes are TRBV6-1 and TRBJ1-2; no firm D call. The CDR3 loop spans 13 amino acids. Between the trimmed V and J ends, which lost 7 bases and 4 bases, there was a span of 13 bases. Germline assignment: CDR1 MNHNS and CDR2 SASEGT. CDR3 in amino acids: CASTVEAGYGYTF. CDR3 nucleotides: TGTGCCAGCACCGTAGAAGCGGGCTATGGCTACACCTTC.

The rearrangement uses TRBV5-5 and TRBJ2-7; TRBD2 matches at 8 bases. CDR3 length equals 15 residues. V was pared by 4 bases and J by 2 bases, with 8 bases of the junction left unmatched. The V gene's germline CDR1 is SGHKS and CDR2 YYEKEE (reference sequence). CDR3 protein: CASSGYTSGAYEQYF. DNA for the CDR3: TGTGCCAGCAGCGGATACACTAGCGGAGCCTACGAGCAGTACTTC.

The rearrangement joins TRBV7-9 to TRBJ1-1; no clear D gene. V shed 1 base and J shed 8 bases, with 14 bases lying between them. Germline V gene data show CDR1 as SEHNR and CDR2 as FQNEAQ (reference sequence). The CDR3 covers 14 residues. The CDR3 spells CASSLGGVAAEAFF. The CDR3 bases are TGTGCCAGCAGCTTAGGTGGAGTGGCAGCCGAAGCTTTCTTT.

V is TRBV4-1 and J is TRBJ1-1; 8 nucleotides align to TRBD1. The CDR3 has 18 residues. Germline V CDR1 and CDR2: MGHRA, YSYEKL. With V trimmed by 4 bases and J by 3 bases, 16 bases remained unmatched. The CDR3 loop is CASSPKAGGAPLDTEAFF. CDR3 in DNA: TGCGCCAGCAGCCCCAAGGCAGGGGGCGCCCCCTTGGACACTGAAGCTTTCTTT.

The DNA of the CDR3 is TGTGCCAGCAGCACCACGGGGACTAGCGGAAACTACAATGAGCAGTTCTTC. Protein: CASSTTGTSGNYNEQFF. The chain combines TRBV9 with TRBJ2-1; 11 nucleotides align to TRBD2. Trimming removed 4 bases from V and 3 bases from J; junction bases left unmatched: 9. From germline, CDR1 is SGDLS and CDR2 YYNGEE. The CDR3 covers 17 residues. Filled out from reference TRBV9 and TRBJ2-1, the complete variable domain reads DSGVTQTPKHLITATGQRVTLRCSPRSGDLSVYWYQQSLDQGLQFLIQYYNGEERAKGNILERFSAQQFPDLHSELNLSSLELGDSALYFCASSTTGTSGNYNEQFFGPGTRLTVL.

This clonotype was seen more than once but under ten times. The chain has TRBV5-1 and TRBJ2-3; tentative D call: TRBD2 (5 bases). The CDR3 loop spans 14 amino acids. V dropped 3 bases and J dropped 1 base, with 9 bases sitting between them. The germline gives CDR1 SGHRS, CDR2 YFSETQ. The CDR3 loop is CASSSDSRTDTQYF. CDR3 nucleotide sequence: TGCGCCAGCAGCTCGGACTCCCGCACAGATACGCAGTATTTT.

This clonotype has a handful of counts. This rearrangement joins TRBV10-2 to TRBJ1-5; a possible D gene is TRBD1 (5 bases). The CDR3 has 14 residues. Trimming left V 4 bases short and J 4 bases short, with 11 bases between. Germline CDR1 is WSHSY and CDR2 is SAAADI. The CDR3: CASSVGTPNQPQHF. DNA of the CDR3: TGCGCCAGCAGTGTCGGGACCCCTAATCAGCCCCAGCATTTT.

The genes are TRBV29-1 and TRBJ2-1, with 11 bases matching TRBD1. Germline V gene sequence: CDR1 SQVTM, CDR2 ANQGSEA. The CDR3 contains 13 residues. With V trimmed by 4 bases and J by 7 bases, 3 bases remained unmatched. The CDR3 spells CSVVDRGQNEQFF. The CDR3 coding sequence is TGCAGCGTTGTGGACAGGGGGCAGAATGAGCAGTTCTTC.

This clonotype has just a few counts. CDR3 DNA sequence: TGTGCCACCATGGAAACGGCTAATGAAAAACTGTTTTTT. This codes for CATMETANEKLFF. The chain joins TRBV15 to TRBJ1-4; D is uncertain. This CDR3 spans 13 amino acids. Per the germline V gene, CDR1 is LNHNV and CDR2 is YYDKDF (reference sequence). Trimming pared 7 bases from V and 3 bases from J, leaving 9 bases between.

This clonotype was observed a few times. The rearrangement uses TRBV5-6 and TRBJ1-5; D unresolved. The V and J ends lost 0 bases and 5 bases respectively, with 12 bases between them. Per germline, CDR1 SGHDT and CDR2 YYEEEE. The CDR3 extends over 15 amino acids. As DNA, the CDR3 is TGTGCCAGCAGCTTGGCGGCGGGGAGGGATCAGCCCCAGCATTTT. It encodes CASSLAAGRDQPQHF. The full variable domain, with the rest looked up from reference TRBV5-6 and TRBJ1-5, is DAGVTQSPTHLIKTRGQQVTLRCSPKSGHDTVSWYQQALGQGPQFIFQYYEEEERQRGNFPDRFSGHQFPNYSSELNVNALLLGDSALYLCASSLAAGRDQPQHFGDGTRLSIL.